This T cell receptor (beta chain) originates from a study of cytomegalovirus exposure and HLA in healthy donors. Study as a whole: The 120 or so validation repertoires were reported in a later analysis to have been generated on the same platform as the approximately 700 first-cohort repertoires.

Study findings and constraints: Reported performance of the classifier showed diagnosis of cytomegalovirus status with high specificity and sensitivity. Subsequent analysis showed first-cohort TCR clusters tending to co-occur in approximately 120 validation repertoires. The authors enumerated 150 to 200 TCR beta chains as linked to cytomegalovirus.

Data came from immunoSEQ multiplex PCR; TCRdb stores just in-frame clones and leaves some out. The sample has fewer than 150,000 clones, roughly 82% seen once. There are 15 residues in the CDR3. Germline CDR1 SNHLY, CDR2 FYNNEI. V was clipped by 6 bases and J by 0 bases, with 11 bases between them. For this clone: Its antigen is unknown.

Sample: PBMCs. This chain connects TRBV2 to TRBJ2-2, with D tentatively TRBD1 (6 bases). The clonotype originates from a man between 18 and 29 years old in good health and CMV-seronegative. CDR3 loop: CASSPGTTNTGELFF. The CDR3 DNA reads TGTGCCAGCAGCCCCGGGACAACGAACACCGGGGAGCTGTTTTTT.